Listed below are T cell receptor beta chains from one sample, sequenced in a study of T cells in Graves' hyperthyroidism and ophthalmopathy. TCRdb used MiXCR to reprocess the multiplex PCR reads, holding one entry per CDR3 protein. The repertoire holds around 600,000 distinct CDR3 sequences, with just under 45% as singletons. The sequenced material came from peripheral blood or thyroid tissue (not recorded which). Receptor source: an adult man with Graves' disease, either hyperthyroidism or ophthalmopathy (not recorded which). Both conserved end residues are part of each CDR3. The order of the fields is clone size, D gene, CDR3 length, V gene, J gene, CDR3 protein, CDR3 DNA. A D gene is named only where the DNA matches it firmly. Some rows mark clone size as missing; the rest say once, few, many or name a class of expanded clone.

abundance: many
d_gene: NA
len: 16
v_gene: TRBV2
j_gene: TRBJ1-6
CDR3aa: CASTPGAGVSDSPLHF
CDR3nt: TGTGCCAGCACCCCGGGAGCAGGTGTCTCCGATTCACCCCTCCACTTT

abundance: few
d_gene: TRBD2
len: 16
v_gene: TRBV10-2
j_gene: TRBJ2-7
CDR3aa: CASSEFPGGRAFEQYF
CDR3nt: TGCGCCAGCAGTGAGTTCCCCGGCGGGAGGGCCTTCGAGCAGTACTTC

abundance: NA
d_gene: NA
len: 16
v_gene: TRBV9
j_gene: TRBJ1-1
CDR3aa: CASSPSPARMNTEAFF
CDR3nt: TGTGCCAGCAGCCCTTCCCCTGCTCGTATGAACACTGAAGCTTTCTTT

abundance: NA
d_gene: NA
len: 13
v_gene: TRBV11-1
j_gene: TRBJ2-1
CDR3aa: CASSYGGGSEQFF
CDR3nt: TGTGCCAGCAGCTACGGGGGCGGGTCTGAGCAGTTCTTC

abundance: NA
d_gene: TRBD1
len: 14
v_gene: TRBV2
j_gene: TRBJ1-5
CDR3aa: CASRGQVRNQPQHF
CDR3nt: TGTGCCAGCAGGGGACAGGTCAGAAATCAGCCCCAGCATTTT

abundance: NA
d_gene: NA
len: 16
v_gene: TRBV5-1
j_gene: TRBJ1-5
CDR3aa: CASSATGLGGNQPQHF
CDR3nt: TGCGCCAGCAGCGCTACAGGGTTAGGGGGCAATCAGCCCCAGCATTTT

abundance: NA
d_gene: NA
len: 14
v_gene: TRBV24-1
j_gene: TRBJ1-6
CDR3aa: CATSDGQPNSPLHF
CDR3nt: TGTGCCACCAGTGACGGACAGCCCAATTCACCCCTCCACTTT

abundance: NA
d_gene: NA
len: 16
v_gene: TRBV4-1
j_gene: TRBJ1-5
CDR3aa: CASSQEPLASNQPQHF
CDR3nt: TGCGCCAGCAGCCAAGAACCATTAGCTAGCAATCAGCCCCAGCATTTT

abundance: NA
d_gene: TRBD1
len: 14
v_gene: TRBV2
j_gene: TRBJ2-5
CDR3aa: CASSTRTGVETQYF
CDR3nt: TGTGCCAGCAGCACCCGGACAGGGGTCGAGACCCAGTACTTC

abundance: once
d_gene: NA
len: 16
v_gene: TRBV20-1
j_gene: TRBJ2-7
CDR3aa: CSARDSGRTRYYKQYF
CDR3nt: TGCAGTGCTAGAGATTCCGGCAGAACCCGCTACTACAAGCAGTACTTC

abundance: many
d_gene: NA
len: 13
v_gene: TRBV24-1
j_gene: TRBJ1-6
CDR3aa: CATSPDLNSPLHF
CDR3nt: TGTGCCACCAGCCCGGACCTAAATTCACCCCTCCACTTT

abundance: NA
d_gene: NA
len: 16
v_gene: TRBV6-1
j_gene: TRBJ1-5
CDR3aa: CASSERAGYSNQPQHF
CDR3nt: TGTGCCAGCAGTGAAAGGGCAGGGTATAGCAATCAGCCCCAGCATTTT

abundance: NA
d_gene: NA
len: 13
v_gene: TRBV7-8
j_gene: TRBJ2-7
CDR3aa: CASSLSRGNEQYF
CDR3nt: TGTGCCAGCAGCTTATCCCGGGGGAACGAGCAGTACTTC

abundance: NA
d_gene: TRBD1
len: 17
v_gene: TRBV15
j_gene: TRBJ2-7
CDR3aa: CATSSATDRGETYEQYF
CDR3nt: TGTGCCACCAGCAGTGCAACCGACAGGGGCGAGACCTACGAGCAGTACTTC

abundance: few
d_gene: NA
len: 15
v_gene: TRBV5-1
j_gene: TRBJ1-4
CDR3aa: CASSPDRATNEKLFF
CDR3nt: TGCGCCAGCAGTCCCGACAGAGCAACTAATGAAAAACTGTTTTTT

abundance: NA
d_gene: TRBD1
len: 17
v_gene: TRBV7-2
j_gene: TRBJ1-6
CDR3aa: CASSQSGRGPINSPLHF
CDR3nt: TGCGCCAGCAGCCAATCGGGCAGGGGGCCGATTAATTCACCCCTCCACTTT

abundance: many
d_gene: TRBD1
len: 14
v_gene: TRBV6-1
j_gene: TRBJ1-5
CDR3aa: CASSVQGAFQPQHF
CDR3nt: TGTGCCAGCAGTGTCCAGGGGGCTTTTCAGCCCCAGCATTTT

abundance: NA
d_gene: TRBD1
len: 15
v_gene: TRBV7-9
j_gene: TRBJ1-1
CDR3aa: CASSRPTGSGTEAFF
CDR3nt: TGTGCCAGCAGCCGACCGACAGGGAGCGGCACTGAAGCTTTCTTT

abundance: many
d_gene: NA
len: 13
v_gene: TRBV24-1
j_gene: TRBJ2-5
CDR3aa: CATSQGGGETQYF
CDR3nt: TGTGCCACCAGCCAGGGGGGAGGCGAGACCCAGTACTTC

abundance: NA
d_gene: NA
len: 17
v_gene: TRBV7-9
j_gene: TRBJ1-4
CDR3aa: CASSLGRQATTNEKLFF
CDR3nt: TGTGCCAGCAGCTTAGGGAGACAGGCTACAACTAATGAAAAACTGTTTTTT

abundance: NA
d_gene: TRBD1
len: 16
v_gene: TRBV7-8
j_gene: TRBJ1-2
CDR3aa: CASRPKRQGEGYGYTF
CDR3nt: TGTGCCAGCAGGCCTAAAAGACAGGGGGAAGGCTATGGCTACACCTTC

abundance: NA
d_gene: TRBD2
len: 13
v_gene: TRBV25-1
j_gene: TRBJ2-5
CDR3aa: CAGRGGVRETQYF
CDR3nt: TGTGCTGGCCGGGGGGGTGTTAGAGAGACCCAGTACTTC

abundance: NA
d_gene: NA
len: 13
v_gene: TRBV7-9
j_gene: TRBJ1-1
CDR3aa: CASSLVTGVEAFF
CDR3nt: TGTGCCAGCAGCTTAGTTACGGGAGTTGAAGCTTTCTTT

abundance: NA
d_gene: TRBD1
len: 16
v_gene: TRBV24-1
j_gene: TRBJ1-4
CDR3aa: CATSDAGQGADEKLFF
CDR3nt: TGTGCCACCAGTGATGCGGGACAGGGGGCCGATGAAAAACTGTTTTTT

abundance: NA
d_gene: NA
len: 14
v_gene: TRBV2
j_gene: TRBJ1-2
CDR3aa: CASSEAGVDYGYTF
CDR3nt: TGTGCCAGCAGTGAAGCTGGGGTTGACTATGGCTACACCTTC

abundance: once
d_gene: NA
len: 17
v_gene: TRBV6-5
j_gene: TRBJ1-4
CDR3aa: CASSYSGLARQPEKLFF
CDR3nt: TGTGCCAGCAGTTACTCGGGACTGGCGCGGCAGCCTGAAAAACTGTTTTTT

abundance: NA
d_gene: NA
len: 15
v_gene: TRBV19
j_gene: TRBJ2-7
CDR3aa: CASSIATGRWYEQYF
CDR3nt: TGTGCCAGTAGTATCGCGACGGGAAGGTGGTACGAGCAGTACTTC

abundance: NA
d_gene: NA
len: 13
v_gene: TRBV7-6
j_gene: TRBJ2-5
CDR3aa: CASSQRGTATQYF
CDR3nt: TGTGCCAGCAGCCAACGGGGAACAGCGACCCAGTACTTC